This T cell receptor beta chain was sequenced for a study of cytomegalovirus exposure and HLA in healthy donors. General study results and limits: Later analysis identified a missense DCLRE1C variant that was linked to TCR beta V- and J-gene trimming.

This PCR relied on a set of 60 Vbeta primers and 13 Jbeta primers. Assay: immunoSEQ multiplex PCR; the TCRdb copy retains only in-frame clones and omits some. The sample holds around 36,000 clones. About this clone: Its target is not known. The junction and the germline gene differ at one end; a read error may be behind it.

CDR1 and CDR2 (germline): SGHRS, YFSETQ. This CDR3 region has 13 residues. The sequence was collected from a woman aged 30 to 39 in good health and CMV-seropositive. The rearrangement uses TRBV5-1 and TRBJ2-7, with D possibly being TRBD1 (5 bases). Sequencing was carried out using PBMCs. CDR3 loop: CATSRYQGGEQYF. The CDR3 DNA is TGCGCCACCAGCAGATACCAGGGCGGCGAGCAGTACTTC.